Below, 21 T cell receptor beta chains from the same sample are listed, as sequenced in a study of blood T cells in healthy people across ages. Together with a sample-barcoded 5' primer, a J-beta primer mix was included in a second PCR lasting roughly 6 to 12 cycles. TCRdb recomputed calls from the 5' RACE reads with MiXCR, one row per CDR3 protein. The sample contains 780,000 or so distinct CDR3 sequences, roughly 50% of which appear only once. The specimen was blood. Receptors were obtained from a man older than 75 in good health.

This clonotype was seen a few times. V gene TRBV15 combines with J gene TRBJ2-1, with TRBD1 matching 9 bases. This CDR3 has 17 residues. Unmatched junction bases numbered 13, after V lost 3 bases and J lost 7 bases. Germline CDR1 reads LNHNV; CDR2 reads YYDKDF (reference sequence). The CDR3 nucleotides are TGTGCCACCAGCAGGGACAGGGGCGCCCATTTTTCAAATGAGCAGTTCTTC. It encodes CATSRDRGAHFSNEQFF. The complete variable domain, with remaining parts taken from reference TRBV15 and TRBJ2-1, reads DAMVIQNPRYQVTQFGKPVTLSCSQTLNHNVMYWYQQKSSQAPKLLFHYYDKDFNNEADTPDNFQSRRPNTSFCFLDIRSPGLGDTAMYLCATSRDRGAHFSNEQFFGPGTRLTVL.

This chain links TRBV27 with TRBJ2-1, with D perhaps matching TRBD2 (6 bases). There are 15 residues in the CDR3. The germline gives CDR1 MNHEY, CDR2 SMNVEV (reference sequence). With 2 bases removed from V and 12 bases from J, the gap between germline ends came to 20 bases. The DNA of the CDR3 is TGTGCCAGCAGTTTAAACGGGAGAGAACACGATGGGCAGTTCTTC. It is translated as CASSLNGREHDGQFF.

The V gene is TRBV6-1, the J gene TRBJ2-4; 15 nucleotides agree with TRBD2. The germline gives CDR1 MNHNS, CDR2 SASEGT. V was clipped by 5 bases and J by 7 bases; unmatched bases: 15. The CDR3 spans 19 residues. The CDR3 DNA reads TGTGCCAGCAGTCAGGACAGGGGAGGACTAGCGGGAGGGGTGAACATTCAGTACTTC. It specifies CASSQDRGGLAGGVNIQYF.

V gene TRBV5-1 combines with J gene TRBJ1-4, with 9 positions matching TRBD1. The CDR3 spans 14 residues. Germline assignment: CDR1 SGHRS and CDR2 YFSETQ. The trim removed 4 bases at V and 7 bases at J, leaving 5 bases unmatched. CDR3 DNA: TGCGCCAGCAGCCGGGACAGGGAGATTGAAAAACTGTTTTTT. Translating it yields CASSRDREIEKLFF.

This chain uses TRBV20-1 with TRBJ2-7; a possible D gene is TRBD2 (6 bases). The CDR3 length is 14 residues. Germline loops: CDR1 DFQATT, CDR2 SNEGSKA (reference sequence). Trimming left V 1 base short and J 3 bases short, with 13 bases between. This CDR3 reads CSARAPGDRYEQYF. CDR3 DNA: TGCAGTGCTAGAGCCCCGGGAGACCGCTACGAGCAGTACTTC.

The rearrangement uses TRBV9 and TRBJ2-1; 9 positions agree with TRBD2. CDR3 size: 17 residues. Germline V CDR1 and CDR2: SGDLS, YYNGEE. J gave up 10 bases and V 2 bases, and 16 bases lay outside the gene matches. CDR3 amino acids: CASSVGGGLAGRREQFF. In DNA form, the CDR3 reads TGTGCCAGCAGCGTCGGGGGTGGGCTAGCGGGGAGGCGCGAGCAGTTCTTC.

This chain uses TRBV29-1 with TRBJ2-5; no reliable D call. The CDR3 is 13 residues long. The germline V gene has CDR1 SQVTM and CDR2 ANQGSEA. V was cut by 6 bases and J by 4 bases, with 15 bases left in between. CDR3: CSVRPAPRETQYF. The CDR3 DNA reads as TGCAGCGTCCGCCCGGCCCCAAGAGAGACCCAGTACTTC. Full variable domain (remainder filled in from reference TRBV29-1 and TRBJ2-5): SAVISQKPSRDICQRGTSLTIQCQVDSQVTMMFWYRQQPGQSLTLIATANQGSEATYESGFVIDKFPISRPNLTFSTLTVSNMSPEDSSIYLCSVRPAPRETQYFGPGTRLLVL.

The chain recombines TRBV6-6 with TRBJ2-1, with D perhaps assigned TRBD1 or TRBD2 (5 bases each). CDR1 and CDR2 from the germline V gene are MNHNY and SVGAGI (reference sequence). Trimming pared 7 bases from V and 4 bases from J, leaving 14 bases between. The CDR3 extends over 14 amino acids. Here the CDR3 reads CASTGRGRYNEQFF. CDR3 nucleotides: TGTGCCAGCACGGGGCGTGGCCGGTACAATGAGCAGTTCTTC.

The chain has TRBV27 and TRBJ2-7; the D is unclear. The CDR3 is made up of 14 amino acids. The V end was cut by 2 bases, the J end by 1 base, with 9 bases between. Germline lookup yields CDR1 MNHEY and CDR2 SMNVEV (reference sequence). The CDR3 DNA reads TGTGCCAGCAGTTTACCTGGCCGGTCCTACGAGCAGTACTTC. The encoded protein is CASSLPGRSYEQYF.

CDR3: CASSLEGPGQGIAGYTF. The CDR3 DNA sequence: TGCGCCAGCAGCTTGGAAGGACCGGGACAGGGGATAGCTGGCTACACCTTC. This chain links TRBV5-1 with TRBJ1-2; 10 bases are a match to TRBD1. Germline V gives CDR1 SGHRS, CDR2 YFSETQ. J lost 7 bases, V lost 0 bases, and 12 bases had no gene match. The CDR3 loop spans 17 amino acids. The full variable domain, completed using reference TRBV5-1 and TRBJ1-2, is KAGVTQTPRYLIKTRGQQVTLSCSPISGHRSVSWYQQTPGQGLQFLFEYFSETQRNKGNFPGRFSGRQFSNSRSEMNVSTLELGDSALYLCASSLEGPGQGIAGYTFGSGTRLTVV.

This clonotype has only a few counts. The CDR3 region has the DNA TGTGCCAGCAGTGATGGGCTCTCGGCGTGGTACGCGTATTTT. Translated, it gives CASSDGLSAWYAYF. The rearrangement uses TRBV25-1 and TRBJ2-3; no firm D call. V gave up 3 bases and J gave up 14 bases, with 21 bases separating them. The germline gives CDR1 MGHDK, CDR2 SYGVNS. The CDR3 has 14 residues.

V usage is TRBV20-1 and J usage is TRBJ2-5; tentatively, D is TRBD1 or TRBD2 (7 bases each). V lost 6 bases, J lost 5 bases, and 22 bases lay in between. The CDR3 loop spans 15 amino acids. Germline V gives CDR1 DFQATT, CDR2 SNEGSKA (reference sequence). The CDR3: CSAAQGGASYETQYF. Here the CDR3 DNA reads TGCAGTGCAGCGCAGGGGGGGGCCTCCTATGAGACCCAGTACTTC.

V usage is TRBV12-3 or TRBV12-4 and J usage is TRBJ2-5, with D hard to call. The CDR3 has 13 residues. Deletions cut 11 bases from V and 3 bases from J, with 16 bases between. The CDR3 sequence is CASLPVGKETQYF. The CDR3 DNA sequence: TGTGCCTCCCTCCCGGTTGGGAAAGAGACCCAGTACTTC.

V is TRBV12-3 or TRBV12-4 and J is TRBJ1-2; no clear D gene. The V gene lost 2 bases and the J gene lost 7 bases, with 11 bases spanning the gap. This CDR3 has 13 amino acids. Here the CDR3 reads CASSLQATSGYTF. The CDR3, as DNA: TGTGCCAGCAGTTTACAGGCTACAAGTGGCTACACCTTC.

This clonotype was counted a few times. This chain uses TRBV11-2 with TRBJ2-5; a weak D match, TRBD2 (5 bases). Germline V gene sequence: CDR1 SGHAT, CDR2 FQNNGV. The V gene lost 4 bases and the J gene lost 5 bases, with 14 bases spanning the gap. CDR3 length: 14 amino acids. The CDR3 sequence: CASSSLASGETQYF. The DNA for the CDR3 is TGTGCCAGCAGCTCGCTAGCCTCGGGGGAGACCCAGTACTTC.

V is TRBV29-1 and J is TRBJ2-1; D not certain. Germline V lookup: CDR1 SQVTM, CDR2 ANQGSEA. CDR3 length: 15 residues. The V end was cut by 3 bases, the J end by 9 bases, with 21 bases between. The CDR3 protein is CSVDFALSDLSEQFF. CDR3 coding DNA: TGCAGCGTTGATTTCGCTCTGTCTGATTTGTCTGAGCAGTTCTTC.

The chain uses TRBV9 and TRBJ1-5; 7 nucleotides agree with TRBD1. Germline values: CDR1 SGDLS, CDR2 YYNGEE. The CDR3 is made up of 13 amino acids. J lost 15 bases, V lost 3 bases, and 12 bases had no gene match. CDR3 residues: CASSASPTGPLHF. Written as DNA, the CDR3 is TGTGCCAGCAGCGCCTCCCCGACAGGGCCCTTGCATTTT.

The chain has TRBV4-1 and TRBJ2-7, with D possibly TRBD1 on 6 matching bases. V dropped 2 bases and J dropped 2 bases, with 13 bases sitting between them. This CDR3 contains 15 residues. Germline-derived CDR1 and CDR2 are MGHRA and YSYEKL. The CDR3 region is CASSQQSGQTYEQYF. CDR3 coding DNA: TGCGCCAGCAGCCAACAATCGGGACAAACCTACGAGCAGTACTTC.

The rearrangement joins TRBV10-3 to TRBJ2-4, with D maybe TRBD2 (7 bases). The better agreement between TRBJ2-5 and the DNA end casts doubt on the J call. The germline V gene encodes CDR1 ENHRY and CDR2 SYGVKD. This CDR3 has 12 residues. For the CDR3, the DNA is TGTGCCATCGGGGGGGCCCAAGAGACCCAGTACTTC. Its protein product is CAIGGAQETQYF.

The V gene is TRBV5-1, the J gene TRBJ2-2; D is unclear. Germline lookup yields CDR1 SGHRS and CDR2 YFSETQ. The CDR3 runs to 15 residues. V lost 2 bases, J lost 2 bases, and 10 bases lay in between. CDR3 nucleotides: TGCGCCAGCAGCTTTCAAGAAGGCAACACCGGGGAGCTGTTTTTT. It translates to CASSFQEGNTGELFF.

This rearrangement joins TRBV5-1 to TRBJ2-7; D is perhaps TRBD1 or TRBD2 (6 bases each). V shed 3 bases and J shed 0 bases, with 13 bases lying between them. The CDR3 has 15 residues. Germline loops: CDR1 SGHRS, CDR2 YFSETQ. CDR3 in amino acids: CASSYPTGASYEQYF. The CDR3 region has the DNA TGCGCCAGCAGCTATCCGACGGGGGCCTCCTACGAGCAGTACTTC.